Below are 29 T cell receptor beta chains sequenced from a single sample in a study of blood T cell repertoires in COVID-19. Assay used: immunoSEQ multiplex PCR; TCRdb lists only in-frame clones, some missing. The table lists roughly 30,000 clones, around 88% of them singletons. Sequencing was done on a sample of peripheral blood. These receptors were collected from a human donor in a cohort sampled during active COVID-19.

The rearrangement uses TRBV7-9 and TRBJ1-2; D possibly corresponds to TRBD1 (5 bases). The germline CDR1 and CDR2 sequences are SEHNR and FQNEAQ (reference sequence). The CDR3 covers 13 residues. The ends were cut back, 4 bases at V and 8 bases at J, with 14 bases in the middle. The CDR3 sequence is CASSSPPGDGYTF. Here the CDR3 DNA reads TGTGCCAGCAGCTCCCCCCCGGGGGACGGCTACACCTTC.

The chain couples TRBV19 to TRBJ2-2, with D perhaps matching TRBD1 (5 bases). Trimming left V 0 bases short and J 6 bases short, with 11 bases between. This CDR3 contains 15 residues. Germline V gene sequence: CDR1 LNHDA, CDR2 SQIVND (reference sequence). The CDR3, as DNA: TGTGCCAGTAGTATAGAGGGCCAGGGATCCGGGGAGCTGTTTTTT. This sequence encodes CASSIEGQGSGELFF.

This clone was seen a single time. V and J are TRBV28 and TRBJ2-7, with TRBD1 matching over 9 bases. Unmatched junction bases numbered 6, after V lost 1 base and J lost 2 bases. Germline V gene lookup returns CDR1 MDHEN and CDR2 SYDVKM. The CDR3 totals 16 residues. CDR3 sequence (DNA): TGTGCCAGCAGTTTATTGGTGGGACAGGGACCCTACGAGCAGTACTTC. This translates into CASSLLVGQGPYEQYF.

The chain recombines TRBV9 with TRBJ1-3; the D is unclear. CDR1 SGDLS and CDR2 YYNGEE come from the germline V gene. There are 14 residues in the CDR3. The V end was cut by 2 bases, the J end by 8 bases, with 14 bases between. The CDR3 DNA follows: TGTGCCAGCAGCGTGGATATTATCGGGGACACCATATATTTT. Amino acids: CASSVDIIGDTIYF.

Of note for this clone: Other nucleotide sequences from this sample produce the same CDR3. The genes are TRBV27 and TRBJ2-7; 7 positions agree with TRBD1. The CDR3 has 14 amino acids. Germline CDR1 and CDR2: MNHEY and SMNVEV (reference sequence). Losses at the gene ends were 3 bases for V and 0 bases for J; bases not matched to a gene: 2. CDR3 region: CASSFDRVSYEQYF. The CDR3, as DNA: TGTGCCAGCAGTTTTGACAGGGTCTCCTACGAGCAGTACTTC.

The DNA for the CDR3 is TGTGCTAGTGGATGGGAGGGAGGGCAGGGCTCCCCGTATGGCTACACCTTC. Encoded protein: CASGWEGGQGSPYGYTF. The genes are TRBV12-5 and TRBJ1-2; D might be TRBD1 (5 bases). Between the trimmed V and J ends, which lost 6 bases and 5 bases, there was a span of 25 bases. Per the germline V gene, CDR1 is LGHNT and CDR2 is FRNRAP. The CDR3 loop spans 17 amino acids.

The chain couples TRBV11-3 to TRBJ2-1; TRBD2 might be the D (5 bases). The V gene's germline CDR1 is SGHNT and CDR2 YENEEA. Trimming cost V 4 bases and J 5 bases, with 18 bases left between them. The CDR3 runs to 16 residues. CDR3 region: CASSSTVPTTDNEQFF. The CDR3 bases are TGTGCCAGCAGCTCCACAGTCCCGACTACCGACAATGAGCAGTTCTTC.

V gene TRBV7-9 combines with J gene TRBJ2-3; a possible D gene is TRBD2 (5 bases). CDR3 length: 14 residues. V was cut by 1 base and J by 6 bases, with 11 bases left in between. CDR1 and CDR2 from the germline V gene are SEHNR and FQNEAQ (reference sequence). The DNA of the CDR3 is TGTGCCAGCAGCTTAGATAGGCGCGGGGATACGCAGTATTTT. Its protein is CASSLDRRGDTQYF.

The count of this clone is one. The V call is TRBV7-2, the J call TRBJ1-5; D possibly corresponds to TRBD1 (6 bases). Germline V gives CDR1 SGHTA, CDR2 FQGNSA. The CDR3 has 13 amino acids. The V gene lost 5 bases and the J gene lost 5 bases, with 10 bases spanning the gap. CDR3: CASSLDSHQPQHF. The DNA of the CDR3 is TGTGCCAGCAGCCTGGACAGCCATCAGCCCCAGCATTTT. Supplemented by reference TRBV7-2 and TRBJ1-5, the full variable domain reads GAGVSQSPSNKVTEKGKDVELRCDPISGHTALYWYRQSLGQGLEFLIYFQGNSAPDKSGLPSDRFSAERTGGSVSTLTIQRTQQEDSAVYLCASSLDSHQPQHFGDGTRLSIL.

This chain links TRBV21-1 with TRBJ2-3; the listed D gene, TRBD2, was not tested against the DNA. TRBV21-1 is reported as a pseudogene. The CDR3 has 16 amino acids. DNA of the CDR3: TGTGCCAGCAGCCTCCGTAGCGGGAGTAGCGCAGATACGCAGTATTTT. Amino acids: CASSLRSGSSADTQYF.

The chain is built from TRBV28 and TRBJ2-7; D possibly corresponds to TRBD2 (5 bases). Trimming cost V 2 bases and J 4 bases, with 12 bases left between them. The CDR3 length is 14 residues. From germline, CDR1 is MDHEN and CDR2 SYDVKM. CDR3 sequence: CASSLTDSLYEQYF. Here the CDR3 DNA reads TGTGCCAGCAGTTTAACGGACTCCCTATACGAGCAGTACTTC.

V is TRBV27 and J is TRBJ1-3; the match to TRBD1 covers 7 bases. This CDR3 is 14 amino acids long. The V gene's germline CDR1 is MNHEY and CDR2 SMNVEV (reference sequence). Losses at the gene ends were 5 bases for V and 4 bases for J; bases not matched to a gene: 5. Here the CDR3 reads CASSPRGLGNTIYF. In DNA form, the CDR3 reads TGTGCCAGCAGTCCAAGGGGGCTCGGAAACACCATATATTTT.

J is TRBJ1-6 and V is TRBV7-2; the match to TRBD1 covers 8 bases. The V segment lost 4 bases and the J segment 10 bases; nucleotides outside the gene matches: 6. Germline V lookup: CDR1 SGHTA, CDR2 FQGNSA. CDR3 length: 14 residues. CDR3 coding DNA: TGTGCCAGCAGCTCACCAGGGGGCGGATCACCCCTCCACTTT. This gives the protein CASSSPGGGSPLHF.

The rearrangement joins TRBV6-6 to TRBJ1-4; 7 nucleotides line up with TRBD1. The germline CDR1 and CDR2 sequences are MNHNY and SVGAGI (reference sequence). The CDR3 spans 13 residues. J lost 3 bases, V lost 8 bases, and 3 bases had no gene match. The DNA of the CDR3 is TGTGCCAGCGAGGGGGCAGCTAATGAAAAACTGTTTTTT. Translated: CASEGAANEKLFF.

The rearrangement links TRBV4-1 to TRBJ2-2; tentative D call: TRBD2 (6 bases). V was clipped by 0 bases and J by 8 bases, with 19 bases between them. The CDR3 sequence is 17 residues long. Per germline, CDR1 MGHRA and CDR2 YSYEKL. The CDR3 nucleotides read TGCGCCAGCAGCCAAGATTTCGGACTAAGGCGGTTTGGGGAGCTGTTTTTT. Amino acids: CASSQDFGLRRFGELFF.

The CDR3 spells CASSLSALAETGQETQYF. The CDR3 DNA reads as TGTGCCAGCAGTTTATCCGCCCTAGCGGAGACGGGGCAAGAGACCCAGTACTTC. This chain connects TRBV28 to TRBJ2-5, with TRBD2 identical over 7 bases. This CDR3 is 18 amino acids long. V gave up 1 base and J gave up 2 bases; unmatched junction bases: 13. Germline V gene data show CDR1 as MDHEN and CDR2 as SYDVKM.

V usage is TRBV21-1 and J usage is TRBJ2-7; the table gives TRBD1 as D, unverified against the DNA. TRBV21-1 is an annotated pseudogene. The length of the CDR3 is 17 residues. CDR3 nucleotide sequence: TGTGCCAGCAGCACCTCGGGACCGGGGACAGGGAACTACGAGCAGTACTTC. This sequence encodes CASSTSGPGTGNYEQYF.

The chain recombines TRBV5-1 with TRBJ1-1, with D unclear. Germline loops: CDR1 SGHRS, CDR2 YFSETQ. This CDR3 region has 15 residues. Trimming left V 0 bases short and J 7 bases short, with 16 bases between. CDR3 in amino acids: CASSLGQQSPIEAFF. The CDR3 nucleotides are TGCGCCAGCAGCTTGGGCCAACAGTCACCTATTGAAGCTTTCTTT.

The rearrangement joins TRBV2 to TRBJ1-2, with 8 bases aligning to TRBD1. Germline CDR1 and CDR2: SNHLY and FYNNEI. V gave up 4 bases and J gave up 8 bases; unmatched junction bases: 9. There are 14 residues in the CDR3. The CDR3 reads CASSGTGTFSGYTF. CDR3 nucleotides: TGTGCCAGCAGTGGGACAGGGACCTTCAGCGGCTACACCTTC. Drawing the rest from reference TRBV2 and TRBJ1-2, the complete variable domain is EPEVTQTPSHQVTQMGQEVILRCVPISNHLYFYWYRQILGQKVEFLVSFYNNEISEKSEIFDDQFSVERPDGSNFTLKIRSTKLEDSAMYFCASSGTGTFSGYTFGSGTRLTVV.

The V and J genes are TRBV9 and TRBJ2-3; 10 bases line up with TRBD2. The CDR3 has 16 amino acids. The germline V gene has CDR1 SGDLS and CDR2 YYNGEE. Losses at the gene ends were 4 bases for V and 5 bases for J; bases not matched to a gene: 10. CDR3 DNA: TGTGCCAGCAGCCTGCAGCGGGGGGGCCGGGGAGATACGCAGTATTTT. Protein product: CASSLQRGGRGDTQYF.

This sequence joins TRBV7-8 and TRBJ2-2; 9 nucleotides align to TRBD2. The germline V gene encodes CDR1 SGHVS and CDR2 FQNEAQ. This CDR3 is 16 amino acids long. Losses at the gene ends were 0 bases for V and 1 base for J; bases not matched to a gene: 0. CDR3 sequence (DNA): TGTGCCAGCAGCTTAGCAGCGGGAGGGAACACCGGGGAGCTGTTTTTT. It yields the protein CASSLAAGGNTGELFF.

There are a few counts of this clone. The CDR3: CSARTEWEQYF. DNA for the CDR3: TGCAGTGCTAGAACAGAGTGGGAGCAGTACTTC. The chain has TRBV20-1 and TRBJ2-7; D gene uncertain. V was trimmed by 2 bases and J by 7 bases, leaving 9 bases between them. The germline CDR1 and CDR2 sequences are DFQATT and SNEGSKA (reference sequence). This CDR3 has 11 residues.

The chain joins TRBV7-2 to TRBJ2-3, with 9 positions matching TRBD2. V lost 2 bases and J lost 2; bases outside the gene matches: 5. The CDR3 contains 16 residues. Germline loops: CDR1 SGHTA, CDR2 FQGNSA. CDR3 bases: TGTGCCAGCAGCTTAATGAGACTAGCGGACACAGATACGCAGTATTTT. Translation gives CASSLMRLADTDTQYF.

This clone was detected once. The chain's CDR3 is CASSVMSSYEQYF. CDR3 coding DNA: TGTGCCAGCAGTGTGATGAGCTCCTACGAGCAGTACTTC. The chain employs TRBV25-1 and TRBJ2-7; the D is unclear. Per germline, CDR1 MGHDK and CDR2 SYGVNS. This CDR3 contains 13 residues. V lost 4 bases to trimming and J lost 0 bases, with 7 bases between them.

This clone was recorded only once. The junction differs from germline at one of its ends, possibly a read error. This chain uses TRBV6-1 with TRBJ2-7; 10 nucleotides match TRBD2. The CDR3 is 16 residues long. Germline V gene data show CDR1 as MNHNS and CDR2 as SASEGT. Here the CDR3 DNA reads TGTGCCAGCAGTGAAGGGGTAGCGGGAGGCACCTACGGGCAGTACTTC. This translates into CASSEGVAGGTYGQYF.

V gene TRBV19 combines with J gene TRBJ1-2; no reliable D call. The CDR3 is 13 amino acids. Trimming cost V 11 bases and J 4 bases, with 17 bases left between them. The germline gives CDR1 LNHDA, CDR2 SQIVND (reference sequence). The CDR3 sequence: CALGGQSGYGYTF. DNA of the CDR3: TGTGCCCTCGGTGGGCAGAGCGGCTATGGCTACACCTTC.

The chain carries TRBV5-8 and TRBJ2-7, with 10 bases that match TRBD1. Germline V gene lookup returns CDR1 SGHTS and CDR2 YDEGEE. The V and J ends lost 0 bases and 5 bases, in that order; junction bases with no gene match: 8. The length of the CDR3 is 16 residues. The CDR3 loop reads CASSLAGDRGDHEQYF. The CDR3 nucleotides read TGTGCCAGCAGCTTGGCCGGGGACAGGGGAGACCACGAGCAGTACTTC.

The CDR3 loop reads CASSLTTLSYNEQFF. CDR3 nucleotides: TGCGCCAGCAGCTTGACTACTCTCTCCTACAATGAGCAGTTCTTC. The chain couples TRBV5-1 to TRBJ2-1, with D unresolved. Trimming pared 1 base from V and 0 bases from J, leaving 8 bases between. Germline V gives CDR1 SGHRS, CDR2 YFSETQ. CDR3 length equals 15 residues.

CDR3 residues: CASSESRTGEAFF. CDR3 sequence (DNA): TGCGCCAGCAGTGAGTCCAGGACAGGGGAAGCTTTCTTT. The chain couples TRBV10-2 to TRBJ1-1; TRBD1 agrees at 8 bases. J was trimmed by 8 bases and V by 0 bases; bases with no gene match: 2. Germline loops: CDR1 WSHSY, CDR2 SAAADI. This CDR3 has 13 amino acids.